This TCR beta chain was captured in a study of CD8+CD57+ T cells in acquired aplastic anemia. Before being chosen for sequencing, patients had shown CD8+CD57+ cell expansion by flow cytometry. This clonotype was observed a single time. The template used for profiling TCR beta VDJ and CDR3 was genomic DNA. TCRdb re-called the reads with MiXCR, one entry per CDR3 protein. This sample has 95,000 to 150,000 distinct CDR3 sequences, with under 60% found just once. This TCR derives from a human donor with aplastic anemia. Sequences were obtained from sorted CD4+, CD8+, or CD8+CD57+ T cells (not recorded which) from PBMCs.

The CDR3 region is CASSAGFTEAFF. CDR3 nucleotides: TGTGCCAGCAGCGCAGGGTTCACTGAAGCTTTCTTT. The chain combines TRBV2 with TRBJ1-1; D possibly corresponds to TRBD1 (5 bases). V was shortened by 6 bases and J by 4 bases, with 9 bases between the two germline ends. The CDR3 covers 12 residues. Germline loops: CDR1 SNHLY, CDR2 FYNNEI.